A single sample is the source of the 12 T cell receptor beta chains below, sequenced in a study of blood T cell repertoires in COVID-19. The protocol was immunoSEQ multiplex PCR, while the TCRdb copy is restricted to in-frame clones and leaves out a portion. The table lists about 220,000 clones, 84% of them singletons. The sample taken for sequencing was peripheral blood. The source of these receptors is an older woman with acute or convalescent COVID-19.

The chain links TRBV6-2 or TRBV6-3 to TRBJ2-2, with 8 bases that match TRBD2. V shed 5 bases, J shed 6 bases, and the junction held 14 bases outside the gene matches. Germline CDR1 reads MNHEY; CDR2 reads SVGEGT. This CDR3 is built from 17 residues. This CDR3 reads CASSPAGGLVLSGELFF. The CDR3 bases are TGTGCCAGCAGTCCCGCCGGGGGACTAGTCCTATCCGGGGAGCTGTTTTTT.

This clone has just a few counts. The CDR3 nucleotides read TGTGCCAGCGGAACCACAGGGGGCACTGAAGCTTTCTTT. Translation: CASGTTGGTEAFF. This chain uses TRBV6-1 with TRBJ1-1; TRBD1 matches at 8 bases. The CDR3 is 13 amino acids. J lost 4 bases, V lost 8 bases, and 6 bases had no gene match. Germline CDR1 MNHNS, CDR2 SASEGT.

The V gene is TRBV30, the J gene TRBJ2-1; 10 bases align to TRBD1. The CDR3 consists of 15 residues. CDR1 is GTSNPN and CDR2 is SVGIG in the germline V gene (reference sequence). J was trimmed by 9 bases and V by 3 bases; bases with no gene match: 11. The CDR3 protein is CAWRRTGGIYGEQFF. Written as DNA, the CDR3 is TGTGCCTGGAGAAGGACAGGGGGAATTTACGGTGAGCAGTTCTTC.

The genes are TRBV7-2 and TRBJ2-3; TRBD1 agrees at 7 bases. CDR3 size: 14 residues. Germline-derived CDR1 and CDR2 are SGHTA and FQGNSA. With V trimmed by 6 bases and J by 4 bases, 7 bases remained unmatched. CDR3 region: CASSRQGAADTQYF. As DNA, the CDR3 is TGTGCCAGCAGTCGACAGGGTGCCGCAGATACGCAGTATTTT.

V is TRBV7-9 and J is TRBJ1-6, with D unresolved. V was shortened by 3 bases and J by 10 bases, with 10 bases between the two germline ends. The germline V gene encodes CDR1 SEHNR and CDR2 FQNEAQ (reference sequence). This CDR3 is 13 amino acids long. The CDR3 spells CASSLTIGSPLHF. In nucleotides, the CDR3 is TGTGCCAGCAGCTTGACAATTGGGTCACCCCTCCACTTT.

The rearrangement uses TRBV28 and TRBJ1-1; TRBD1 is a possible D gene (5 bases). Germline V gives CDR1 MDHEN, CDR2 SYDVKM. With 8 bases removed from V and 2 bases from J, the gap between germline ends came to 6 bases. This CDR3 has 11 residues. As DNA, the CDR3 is TGTGCCAGCCAGGGTAACACTGAAGCTTTCTTT. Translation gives CASQGNTEAFF.

CDR3 DNA sequence: TGTGCCAGCAGTGAAAACTTCGAGACCCAGTACTTC. Protein sequence: CASSENFETQYF. The chain combines TRBV6-1 with TRBJ2-5; D gene ambiguous. The CDR3 runs to 12 residues. V gave up 2 bases and J gave up 5 bases, with 6 bases separating them. Germline V gene data show CDR1 as MNHNS and CDR2 as SASEGT.

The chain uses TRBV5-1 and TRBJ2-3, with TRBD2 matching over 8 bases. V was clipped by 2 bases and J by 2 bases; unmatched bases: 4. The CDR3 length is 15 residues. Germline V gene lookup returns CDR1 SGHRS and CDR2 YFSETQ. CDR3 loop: CASSFRGGNTDTQYF. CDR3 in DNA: TGCGCCAGCAGCTTTCGCGGGGGGAACACAGATACGCAGTATTTT.

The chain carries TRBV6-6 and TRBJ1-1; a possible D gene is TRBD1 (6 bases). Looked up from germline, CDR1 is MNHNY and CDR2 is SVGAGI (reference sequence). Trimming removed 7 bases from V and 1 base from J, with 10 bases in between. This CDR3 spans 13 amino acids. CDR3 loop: CASNDRSNTEAFF. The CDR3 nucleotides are TGTGCCAGCAATGACAGGTCGAACACTGAAGCTTTCTTT.

The CDR3: CASSLVTPSFGELFF. CDR3 nucleotide sequence: TGTGCCAGCAGCTTAGTCACACCCTCTTTCGGGGAGCTGTTTTTT. The chain has TRBV11-2 and TRBJ2-2; no clear D. Looked up from germline, CDR1 is SGHAT and CDR2 is FQNNGV. CDR3 length: 15 amino acids. Trimming shortened V by 1 base and J by 7 bases, and 13 bases separated the two germline ends. Combining the CDR3 with reference TRBV11-2 and TRBJ2-2 gives the whole variable domain EAGVAQSPRYKIIEKRQSVAFWCNPISGHATLYWYQQILGQGPKLLIQFQNNGVVDDSQLPKDRFSAERLKGVDSTLKIQPAKLEDSAVYLCASSLVTPSFGELFFGEGSRLTVL.

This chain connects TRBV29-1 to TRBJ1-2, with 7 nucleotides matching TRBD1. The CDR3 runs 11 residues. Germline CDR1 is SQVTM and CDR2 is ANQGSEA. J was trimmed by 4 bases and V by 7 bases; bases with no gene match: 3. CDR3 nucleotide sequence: TGCAGCGCCCGGGACAGCTATGGCTACACCTTC. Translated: CSARDSYGYTF.

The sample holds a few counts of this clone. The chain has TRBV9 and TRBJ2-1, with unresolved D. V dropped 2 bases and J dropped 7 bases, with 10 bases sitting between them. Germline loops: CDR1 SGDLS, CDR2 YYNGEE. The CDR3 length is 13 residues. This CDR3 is CASSVHPQNEQFF. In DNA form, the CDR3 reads TGTGCCAGCAGCGTTCACCCACAGAATGAGCAGTTCTTC.